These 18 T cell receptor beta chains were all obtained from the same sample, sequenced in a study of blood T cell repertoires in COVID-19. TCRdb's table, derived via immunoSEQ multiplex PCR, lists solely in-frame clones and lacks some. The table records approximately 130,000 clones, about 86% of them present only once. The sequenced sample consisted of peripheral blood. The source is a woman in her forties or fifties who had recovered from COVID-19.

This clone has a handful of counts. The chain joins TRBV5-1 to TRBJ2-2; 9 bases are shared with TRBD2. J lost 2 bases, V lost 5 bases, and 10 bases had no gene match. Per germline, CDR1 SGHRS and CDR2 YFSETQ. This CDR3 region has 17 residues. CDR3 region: CASRSASGKANTGELFF. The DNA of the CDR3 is TGCGCCAGCAGGTCCGCTAGCGGGAAGGCTAACACCGGGGAGCTGTTTTTT.

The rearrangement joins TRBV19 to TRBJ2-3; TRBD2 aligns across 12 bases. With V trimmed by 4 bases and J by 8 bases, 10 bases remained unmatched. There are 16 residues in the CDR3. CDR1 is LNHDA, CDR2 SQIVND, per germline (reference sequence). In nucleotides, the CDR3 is TGTGCCAGTAGTACGGGACTAGCGGGCACTGCAGGTACGCAGTATTTT. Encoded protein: CASSTGLAGTAGTQYF.

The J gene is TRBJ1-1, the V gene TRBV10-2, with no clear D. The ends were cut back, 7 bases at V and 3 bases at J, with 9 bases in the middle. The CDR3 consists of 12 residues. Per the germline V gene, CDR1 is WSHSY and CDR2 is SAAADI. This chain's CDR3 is CASTGRDTEAFF. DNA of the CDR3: TGCGCCAGCACGGGGAGGGACACTGAAGCTTTCTTT.

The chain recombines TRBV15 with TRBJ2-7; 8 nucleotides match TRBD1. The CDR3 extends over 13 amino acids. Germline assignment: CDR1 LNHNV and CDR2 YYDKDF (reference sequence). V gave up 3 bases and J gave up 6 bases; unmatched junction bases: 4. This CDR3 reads CATSSRGRGEQYF. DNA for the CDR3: TGTGCCACCAGCAGCAGGGGGCGAGGCGAGCAGTACTTC.

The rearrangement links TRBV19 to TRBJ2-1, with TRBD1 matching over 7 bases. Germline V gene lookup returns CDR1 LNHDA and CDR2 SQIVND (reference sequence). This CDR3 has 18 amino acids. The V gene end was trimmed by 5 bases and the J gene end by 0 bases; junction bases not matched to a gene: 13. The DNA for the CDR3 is TGTGCCAGTAGTGAAGGGACAGCGATCTTTCTCTCCTACAATGAGCAGTTCTTC. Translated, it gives CASSEGTAIFLSYNEQFF.

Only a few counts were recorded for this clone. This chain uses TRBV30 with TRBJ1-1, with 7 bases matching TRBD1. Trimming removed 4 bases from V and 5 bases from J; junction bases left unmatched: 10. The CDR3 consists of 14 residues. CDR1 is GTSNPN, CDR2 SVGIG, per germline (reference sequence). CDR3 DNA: TGTGCCTGGAACCTCGGACAGGTGGGAACTGAAGCTTTCTTT. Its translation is CAWNLGQVGTEAFF. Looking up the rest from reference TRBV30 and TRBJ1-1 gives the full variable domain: SQTIHQWPATLVQPVGSPLSLECTVEGTSNPNLYWYRQAAGRGLQLLFYSVGIGQISSEVPQNLSASRPQDRQFILSSKKLLLSDSGFYLCAWNLGQVGTEAFFGQGTRLTVV.

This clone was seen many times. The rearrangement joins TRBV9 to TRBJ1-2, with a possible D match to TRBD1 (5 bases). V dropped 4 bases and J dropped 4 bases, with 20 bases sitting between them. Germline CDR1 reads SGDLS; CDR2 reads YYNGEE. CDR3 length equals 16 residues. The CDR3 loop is CASSPPPGTGVYGYTF. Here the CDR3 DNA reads TGTGCCAGCAGCCCTCCCCCAGGGACGGGGGTCTATGGCTACACCTTC.

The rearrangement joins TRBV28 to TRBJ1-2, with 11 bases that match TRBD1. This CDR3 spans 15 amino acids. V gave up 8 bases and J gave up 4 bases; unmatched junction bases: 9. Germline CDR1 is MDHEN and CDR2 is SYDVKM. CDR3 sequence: CASGAPGQGVYGYTF. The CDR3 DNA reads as TGTGCCAGCGGAGCACCGGGACAGGGGGTCTATGGCTACACCTTC.

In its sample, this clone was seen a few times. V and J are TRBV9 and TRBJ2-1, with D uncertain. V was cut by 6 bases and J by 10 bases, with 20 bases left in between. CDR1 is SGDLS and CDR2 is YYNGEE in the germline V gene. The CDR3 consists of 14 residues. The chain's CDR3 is CASTSTFLGREQFF. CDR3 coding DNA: TGTGCCAGCACCTCCACATTCCTAGGTCGCGAGCAGTTCTTC.

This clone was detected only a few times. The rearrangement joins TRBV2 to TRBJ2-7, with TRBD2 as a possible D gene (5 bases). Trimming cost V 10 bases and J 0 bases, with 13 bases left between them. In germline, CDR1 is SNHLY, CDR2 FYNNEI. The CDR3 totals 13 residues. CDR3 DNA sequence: TGTGCCATCCGAGGCGGGTTCTCCTACGAGCAGTACTTC. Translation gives CAIRGGFSYEQYF.

CDR3 region: CASSPGQLYSNQPQHF. The CDR3 DNA sequence: TGTGCCAGCAGCCCAGGACAGTTGTATAGCAATCAGCCCCAGCATTTT. V usage is TRBV7-9 and J usage is TRBJ1-5; D possibly corresponds to TRBD1 (6 bases). V was clipped by 5 bases and J by 0 bases, with 14 bases between them. Germline CDR1 is SEHNR and CDR2 is FQNEAQ (reference sequence). The CDR3 runs to 16 residues.

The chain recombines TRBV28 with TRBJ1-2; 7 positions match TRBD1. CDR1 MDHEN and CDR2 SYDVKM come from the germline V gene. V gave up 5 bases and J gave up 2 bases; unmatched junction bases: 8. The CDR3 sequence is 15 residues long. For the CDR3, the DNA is TGTGCCAGCAGTGCTAGGACAGGACGAAACTATGGCTACACCTTC. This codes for CASSARTGRNYGYTF.

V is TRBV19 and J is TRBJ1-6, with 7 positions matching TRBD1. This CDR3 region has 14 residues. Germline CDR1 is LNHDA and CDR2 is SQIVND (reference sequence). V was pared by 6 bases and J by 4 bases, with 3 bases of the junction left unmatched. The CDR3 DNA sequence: TGTGCCAGTAGAACGGGACAGTATAATTCACCCCTCCACTTT. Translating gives CASRTGQYNSPLHF.

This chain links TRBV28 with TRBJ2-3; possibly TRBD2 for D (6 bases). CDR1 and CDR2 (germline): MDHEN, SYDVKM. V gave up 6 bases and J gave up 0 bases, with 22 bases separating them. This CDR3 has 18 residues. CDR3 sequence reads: CASSPFGTGTLSTDTQYF. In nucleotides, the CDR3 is TGTGCCAGCAGCCCTTTTGGAACCGGGACTTTAAGCACAGATACGCAGTATTTT.

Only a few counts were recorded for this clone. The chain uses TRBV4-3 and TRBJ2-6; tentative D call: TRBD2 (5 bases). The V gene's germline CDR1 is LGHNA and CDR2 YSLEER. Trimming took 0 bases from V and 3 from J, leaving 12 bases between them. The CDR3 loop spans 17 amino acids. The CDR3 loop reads CASSQDIMGSGANVLTF. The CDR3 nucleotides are TGCGCCAGCAGCCAAGATATTATGGGGAGTGGGGCCAACGTCCTGACTTTC.

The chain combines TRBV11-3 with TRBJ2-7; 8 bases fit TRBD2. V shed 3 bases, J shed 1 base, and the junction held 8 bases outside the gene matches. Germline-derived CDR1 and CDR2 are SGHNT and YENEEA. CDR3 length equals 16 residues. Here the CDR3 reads CASSFGGGVSSYEQYF. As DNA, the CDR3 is TGTGCCAGCAGCTTCGGGGGGGGAGTGAGTTCCTACGAGCAGTACTTC.

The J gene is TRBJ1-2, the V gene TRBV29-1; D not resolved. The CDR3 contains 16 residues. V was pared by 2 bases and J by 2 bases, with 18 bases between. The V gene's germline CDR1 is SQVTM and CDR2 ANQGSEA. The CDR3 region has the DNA TGCAGCGTTGAAAGAGGAGACGTACCGGGGAACTATGGCTACACCTTC. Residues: CSVERGDVPGNYGYTF.

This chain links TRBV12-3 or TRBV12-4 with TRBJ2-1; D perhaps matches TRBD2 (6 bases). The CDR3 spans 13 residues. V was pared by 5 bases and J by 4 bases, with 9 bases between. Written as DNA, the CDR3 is TGTGCCAGCAGTGGCGGGGAATACAATGAGCAGTTCTTC. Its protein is CASSGGEYNEQFF.